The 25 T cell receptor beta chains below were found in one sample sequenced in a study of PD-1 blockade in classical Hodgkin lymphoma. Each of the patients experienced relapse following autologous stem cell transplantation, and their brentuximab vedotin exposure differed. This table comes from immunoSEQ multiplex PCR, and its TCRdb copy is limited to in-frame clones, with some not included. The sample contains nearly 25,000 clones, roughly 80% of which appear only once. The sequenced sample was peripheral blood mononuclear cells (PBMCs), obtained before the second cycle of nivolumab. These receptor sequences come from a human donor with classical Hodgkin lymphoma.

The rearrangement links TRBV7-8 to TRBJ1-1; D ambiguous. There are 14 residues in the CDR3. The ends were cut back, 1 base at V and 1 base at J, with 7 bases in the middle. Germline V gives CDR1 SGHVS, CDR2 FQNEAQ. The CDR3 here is CASSLGVSNTEAFF. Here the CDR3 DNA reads TGTGCCAGCAGCTTAGGGGTCTCGAACACTGAAGCTTTCTTT.

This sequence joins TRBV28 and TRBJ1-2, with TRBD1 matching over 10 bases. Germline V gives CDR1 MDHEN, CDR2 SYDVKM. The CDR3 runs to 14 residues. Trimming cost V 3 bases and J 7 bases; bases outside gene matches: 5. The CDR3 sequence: CASSLRTGGFGYTF. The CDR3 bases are TGTGCCAGCAGTTTGAGGACAGGGGGATTTGGCTACACCTTC.

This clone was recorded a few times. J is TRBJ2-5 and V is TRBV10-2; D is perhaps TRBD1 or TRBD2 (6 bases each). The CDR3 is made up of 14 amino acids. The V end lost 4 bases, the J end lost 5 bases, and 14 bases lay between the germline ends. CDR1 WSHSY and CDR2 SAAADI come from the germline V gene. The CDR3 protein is CASSVWQGRETQYF. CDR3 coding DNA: TGCGCCAGCAGTGTTTGGCAGGGGAGGGAGACCCAGTACTTC.

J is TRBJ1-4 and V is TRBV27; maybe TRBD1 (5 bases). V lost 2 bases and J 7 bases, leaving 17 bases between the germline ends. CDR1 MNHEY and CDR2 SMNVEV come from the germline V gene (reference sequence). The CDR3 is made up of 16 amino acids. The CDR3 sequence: CASSLRAVPRGEKLFF. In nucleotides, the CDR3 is TGTGCCAGCAGTTTACGCGCCGTGCCAAGGGGTGAAAAACTGTTTTTT. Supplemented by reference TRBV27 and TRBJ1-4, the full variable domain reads EAQVTQNPRYLITVTGKKLTVTCSQNMNHEYMSWYRQDPGLGLRQIYYSMNVEVTDKGDVPEGYKVSRKEKRNFPLILESPSPNQTSLYFCASSLRAVPRGEKLFFGSGTQLSVL.

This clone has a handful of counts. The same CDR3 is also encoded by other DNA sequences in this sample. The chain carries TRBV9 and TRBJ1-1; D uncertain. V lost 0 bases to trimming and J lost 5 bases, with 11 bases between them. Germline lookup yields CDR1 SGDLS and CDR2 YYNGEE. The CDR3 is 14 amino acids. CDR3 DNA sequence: TGTGCCAGCAGCGTAGTAGGGTGGGGTACTGAAGCTTTCTTT. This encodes CASSVVGWGTEAFF.

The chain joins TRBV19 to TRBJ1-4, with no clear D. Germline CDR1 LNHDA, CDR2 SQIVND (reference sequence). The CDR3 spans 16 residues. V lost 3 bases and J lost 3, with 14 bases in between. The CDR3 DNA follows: TGTGCCAGTAGTATTAATCCTCTTCGACCTAATGAAAAACTGTTTTTT. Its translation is CASSINPLRPNEKLFF.

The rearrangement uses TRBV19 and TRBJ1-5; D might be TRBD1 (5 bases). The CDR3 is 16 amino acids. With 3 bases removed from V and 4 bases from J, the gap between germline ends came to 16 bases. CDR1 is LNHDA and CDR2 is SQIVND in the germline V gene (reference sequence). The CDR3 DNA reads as TGTGCCAGTAGTATGTTGCTCGTCCGGGGGAATCAGCCCCAGCATTTT. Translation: CASSMLLVRGNQPQHF.

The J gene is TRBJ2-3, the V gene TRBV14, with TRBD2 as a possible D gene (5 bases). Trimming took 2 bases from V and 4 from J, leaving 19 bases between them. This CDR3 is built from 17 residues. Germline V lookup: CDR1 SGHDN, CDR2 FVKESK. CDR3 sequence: CASSQHFPKEVSDTQYF. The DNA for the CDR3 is TGTGCCAGCAGCCAACACTTCCCAAAGGAGGTTTCAGATACGCAGTATTTT.

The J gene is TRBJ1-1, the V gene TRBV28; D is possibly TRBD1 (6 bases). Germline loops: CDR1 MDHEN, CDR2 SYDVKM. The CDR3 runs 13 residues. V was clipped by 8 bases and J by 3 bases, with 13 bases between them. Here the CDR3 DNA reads TGTGCCAGCGGCACAGGGAAGGACACTGAAGCTTTCTTT. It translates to CASGTGKDTEAFF.

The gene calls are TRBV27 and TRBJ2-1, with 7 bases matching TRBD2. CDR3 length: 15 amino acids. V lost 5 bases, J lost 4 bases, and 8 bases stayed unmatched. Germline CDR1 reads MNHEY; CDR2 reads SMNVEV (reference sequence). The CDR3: CASSLRLAAYNEQFF. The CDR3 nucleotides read TGTGCCAGCAGTCTCCGACTAGCAGCTTACAATGAGCAGTTCTTC.

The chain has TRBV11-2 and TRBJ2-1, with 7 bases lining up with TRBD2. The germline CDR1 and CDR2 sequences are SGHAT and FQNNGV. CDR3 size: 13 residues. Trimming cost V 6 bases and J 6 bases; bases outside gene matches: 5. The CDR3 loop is CASSPLAANEQFF. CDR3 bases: TGTGCCAGCAGTCCCCTAGCGGCCAATGAGCAGTTCTTC. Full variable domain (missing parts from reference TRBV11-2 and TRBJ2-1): EAGVAQSPRYKIIEKRQSVAFWCNPISGHATLYWYQQILGQGPKLLIQFQNNGVVDDSQLPKDRFSAERLKGVDSTLKIQPAKLEDSAVYLCASSPLAANEQFFGPGTRLTVL.

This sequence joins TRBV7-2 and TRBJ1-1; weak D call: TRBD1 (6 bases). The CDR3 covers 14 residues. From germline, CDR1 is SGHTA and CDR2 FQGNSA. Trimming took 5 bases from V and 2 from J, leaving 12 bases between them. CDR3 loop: CASSHGQINTEAFF. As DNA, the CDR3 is TGTGCCAGCAGCCACGGACAGATCAACACTGAAGCTTTCTTT. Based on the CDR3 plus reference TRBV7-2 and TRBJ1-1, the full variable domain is GAGVSQSPSNKVTEKGKDVELRCDPISGHTALYWYRQSLGQGLEFLIYFQGNSAPDKSGLPSDRFSAERTGGSVSTLTIQRTQQEDSAVYLCASSHGQINTEAFFGQGTRLTVV.

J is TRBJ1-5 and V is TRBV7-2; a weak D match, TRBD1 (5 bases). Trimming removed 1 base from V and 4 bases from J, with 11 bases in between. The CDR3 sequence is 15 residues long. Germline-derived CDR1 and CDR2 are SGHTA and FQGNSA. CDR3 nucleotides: TGTGCCAGCAGCTTAGAGGTGGGACGAAATCAGCCCCAGCATTTT. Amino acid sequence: CASSLEVGRNQPQHF.

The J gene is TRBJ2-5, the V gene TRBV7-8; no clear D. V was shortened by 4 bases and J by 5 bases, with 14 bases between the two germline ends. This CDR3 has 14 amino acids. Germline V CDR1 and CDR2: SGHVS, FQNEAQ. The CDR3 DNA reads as TGTGCCAGCAGCTCAAACCGGAACCGGGAGACCCAGTACTTC. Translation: CASSSNRNRETQYF.

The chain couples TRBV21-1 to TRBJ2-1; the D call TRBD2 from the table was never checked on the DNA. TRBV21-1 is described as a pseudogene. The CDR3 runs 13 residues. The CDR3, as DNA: TGTGCCAGCAGCAACGTTTATATCAATGAGCAGTTCTTC. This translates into CASSNVYINEQFF.

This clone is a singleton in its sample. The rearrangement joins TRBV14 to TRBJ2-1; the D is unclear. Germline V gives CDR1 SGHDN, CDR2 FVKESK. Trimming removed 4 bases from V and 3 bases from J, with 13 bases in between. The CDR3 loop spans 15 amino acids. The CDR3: CASSPLGWYYNEQFF. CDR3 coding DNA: TGTGCCAGCAGCCCCCTGGGCTGGTACTACAATGAGCAGTTCTTC.

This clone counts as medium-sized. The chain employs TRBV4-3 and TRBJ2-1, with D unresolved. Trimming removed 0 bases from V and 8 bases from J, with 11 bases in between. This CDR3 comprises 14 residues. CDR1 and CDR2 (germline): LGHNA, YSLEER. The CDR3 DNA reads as TGCGCCAGCAGCCAAGATGGGATACGCGATGAGCAGTTCTTC. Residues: CASSQDGIRDEQFF.

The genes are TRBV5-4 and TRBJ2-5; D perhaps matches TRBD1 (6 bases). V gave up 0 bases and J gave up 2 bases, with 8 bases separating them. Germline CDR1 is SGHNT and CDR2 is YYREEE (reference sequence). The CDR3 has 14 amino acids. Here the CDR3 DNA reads TGTGCCAGCAGCTTGGGACAGGAACAAGAGACCCAGTACTTC. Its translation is CASSLGQEQETQYF.

The CDR3 here is CASSEAAGALYEQYF. The CDR3 nucleotides read TGTGCCAGCAGTGAAGCAGCGGGGGCGTTGTACGAGCAGTACTTC. V is TRBV2 and J is TRBJ2-7; 8 positions match TRBD2. Germline trimming cut 0 bases from V and 4 bases from J; bases unmatched to any gene: 5. CDR1 and CDR2 from the germline V gene are SNHLY and FYNNEI. The CDR3 has 15 residues.

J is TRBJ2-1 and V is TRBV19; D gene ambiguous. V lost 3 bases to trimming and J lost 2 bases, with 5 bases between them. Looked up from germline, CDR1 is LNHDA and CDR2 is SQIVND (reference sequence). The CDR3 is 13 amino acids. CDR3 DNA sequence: TGTGCCAGTAGTATGCAGGCCTACAATGAGCAGTTCTTC. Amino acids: CASSMQAYNEQFF.

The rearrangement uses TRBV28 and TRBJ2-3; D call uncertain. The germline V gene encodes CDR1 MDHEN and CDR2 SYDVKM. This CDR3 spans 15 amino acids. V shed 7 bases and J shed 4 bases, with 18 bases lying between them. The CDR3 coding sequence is TGTGCCAGCAAGACGGAATCGGGCAGGCCAGATACGCAGTATTTT. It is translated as CASKTESGRPDTQYF.

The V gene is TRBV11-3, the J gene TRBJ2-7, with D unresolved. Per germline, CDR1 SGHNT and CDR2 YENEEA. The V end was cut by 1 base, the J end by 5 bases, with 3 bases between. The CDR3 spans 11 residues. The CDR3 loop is CASSLGNEQYF. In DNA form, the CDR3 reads TGTGCCAGCAGCTTAGGGAACGAGCAGTACTTC.

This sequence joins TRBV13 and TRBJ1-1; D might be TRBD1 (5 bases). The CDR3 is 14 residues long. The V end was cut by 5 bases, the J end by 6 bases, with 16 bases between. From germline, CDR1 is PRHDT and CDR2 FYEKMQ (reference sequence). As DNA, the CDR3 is TGTGCCAGCAGCCCCGGCCTCGGGACGGCTGAAGCTTTCTTT. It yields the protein CASSPGLGTAEAFF.

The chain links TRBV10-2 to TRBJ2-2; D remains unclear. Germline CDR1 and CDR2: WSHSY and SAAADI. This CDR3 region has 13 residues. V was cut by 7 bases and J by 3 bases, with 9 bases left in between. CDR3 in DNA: TGCGCCAGCATGAGTACCGACACCGGGGAGCTGTTTTTT. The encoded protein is CASMSTDTGELFF.

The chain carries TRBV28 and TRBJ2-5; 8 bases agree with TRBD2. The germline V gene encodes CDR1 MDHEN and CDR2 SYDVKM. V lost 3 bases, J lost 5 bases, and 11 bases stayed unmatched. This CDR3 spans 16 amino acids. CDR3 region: CASSFSGSRESETQYF. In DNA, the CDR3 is TGTGCCAGCAGTTTCAGCGGGAGTAGGGAATCGGAGACCCAGTACTTC.